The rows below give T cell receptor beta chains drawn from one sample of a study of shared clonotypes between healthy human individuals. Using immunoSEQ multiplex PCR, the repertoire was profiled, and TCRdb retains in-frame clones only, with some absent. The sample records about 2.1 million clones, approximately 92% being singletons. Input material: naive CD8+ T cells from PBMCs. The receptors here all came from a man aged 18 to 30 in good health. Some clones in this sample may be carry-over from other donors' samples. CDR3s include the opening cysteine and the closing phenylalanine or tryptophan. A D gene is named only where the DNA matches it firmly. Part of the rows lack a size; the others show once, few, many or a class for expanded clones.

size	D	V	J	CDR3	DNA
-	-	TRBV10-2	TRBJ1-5	CASSQGYSNQPQHF	TGCGCCAGCAGTCAGGGTTACAGCAATCAGCCCCAGCATTTT
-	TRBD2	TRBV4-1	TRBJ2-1	CASSQLAGDQGEQFF	TGCGCCAGCAGCCAATTAGCGGGAGATCAGGGTGAGCAGTTCTTC
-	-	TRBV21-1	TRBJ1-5	CASSKGGQVQPQHF	TGTGCCAGCAGCAAAGGGGGACAGGTACAGCCCCAGCATTTT
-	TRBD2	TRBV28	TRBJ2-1	CASSSRTSGRVLNEQFF	TGTGCCAGCAGTTCCAGGACTAGCGGGAGAGTATTAAATGAGCAGTTCTTC
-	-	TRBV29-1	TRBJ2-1	CSARVGSSYNEQFF	TGCAGCGCCCGGGTTGGCAGTTCCTACAATGAGCAGTTCTTC
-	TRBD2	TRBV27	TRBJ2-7	CASSLATGGEQYF	TGTGCCAGCAGCCTCGCAACGGGAGGGGAGCAGTACTTC
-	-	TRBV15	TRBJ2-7	CATSSAGTPYEQYF	TGTGCCACCAGCAGTGCGGGTACCCCCTACGAGCAGTACTTC
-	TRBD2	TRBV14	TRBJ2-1	CASSQERLAGYEQFF	TGTGCCAGCAGCCAAGAAAGACTAGCGGGGTATGAGCAGTTCTTC
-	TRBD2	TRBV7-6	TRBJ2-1	CASSVRGDYNEQFF	TGTGCCAGCAGCGTTCGGGGGGATTACAATGAGCAGTTCTTC
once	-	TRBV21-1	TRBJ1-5	CASSQEEQGGDQPQHF	TGTGCCAGCAGCCAGGAAGAACAGGGTGGCGATCAGCCCCAGCATTTT
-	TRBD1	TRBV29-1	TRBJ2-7	CSGGDRLYEQYF	TGCAGCGGGGGGGACAGGCTATACGAGCAGTACTTC
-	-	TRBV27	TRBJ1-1	CASRTVGGSTEAFF	TGTGCCAGCAGAACAGTGGGGGGTTCCACTGAAGCTTTCTTT
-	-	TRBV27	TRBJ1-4	CASSSWGEKLFF	TGTGCCAGCAGCTCTTGGGGTGAAAAACTGTTTTTT
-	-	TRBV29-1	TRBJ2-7	CSVESTGPQELYEQYF	TGCAGCGTTGAATCCACTGGGCCTCAGGAGCTCTACGAGCAGTACTTC
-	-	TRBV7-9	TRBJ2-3	CASSLDGVTDTQYF	TGTGCCAGCAGCTTAGATGGGGTCACAGATACGCAGTATTTT
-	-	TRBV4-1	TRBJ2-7	CASSQVGTNEQYF	TGCGCCAGCAGCCAAGTCGGGACAAACGAGCAGTACTTC
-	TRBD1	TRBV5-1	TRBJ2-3	CASSLGVRGLITDTQYF	TGCGCCAGCAGCCTTGGGGTCAGGGGGCTGATCACAGATACGCAGTATTTT
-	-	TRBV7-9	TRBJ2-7	CASRTGTLSYEQYF	TGTGCCAGCAGGACCGGGACTCTTTCCTACGAGCAGTACTTC
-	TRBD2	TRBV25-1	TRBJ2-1	CASSESGAGAWRKQFF	TGTGCCAGCAGTGAGAGTGGTGCGGGAGCGTGGAGAAAGCAGTTCTTC
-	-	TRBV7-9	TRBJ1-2	CASSLGGGIGYGYTF	TGTGCCAGCAGCTTAGGCGGGGGGATTGGCTATGGCTACACCTTC